Below are 29 T cell receptor beta chains sequenced from a single sample in a study of blood T cells in healthy people across ages. Together with a sample-barcoded 5' primer, a J-beta primer mix was included in a second PCR lasting roughly 6 to 12 cycles. TCRdb re-derived calls from the 5' RACE reads in MiXCR, one entry per CDR3 protein. The table has 850,000 or so distinct CDR3 sequences, 29% seen once. Sequenced: blood. Receptors originate from a woman older than 75 in good health.

A word on this clonotype: A much larger clone lies one base from this, so it may be a read error. The genes are TRBV15 and TRBJ2-1, with 7 positions matching TRBD2. With V trimmed by 5 bases and J by 5 bases, 6 bases remained unmatched. CDR1 and CDR2 from the germline V gene are LNHNV and YYDKDF (reference sequence). This CDR3 spans 14 amino acids. CDR3 bases: TGTGCCACCAGCGCAGGACTAGGAAACAATGAGCAGTTCTTC. It specifies CATSAGLGNNEQFF.

This clonotype was counted between two and nine times. The V gene is TRBV18, the J gene TRBJ2-7; D is possibly TRBD1 (7 bases). Germline V gives CDR1 KGHSH, CDR2 LQKENI. Trimming left V 6 bases short and J 3 bases short, with 15 bases between. The CDR3 totals 14 residues. The CDR3 coding sequence is TGTGCCAGCTCCCCAGGGGGAGGCTACTACGAGCAGTACTTC. Protein product: CASSPGGGYYEQYF. The whole variable domain, remainder taken from reference TRBV18 and TRBJ2-7, is NAGVMQNPRHLVRRRGQEARLRCSPMKGHSHVYWYRQLPEEGLKFMVYLQKENIIDESGMPKERFSAEFPKEGPSILRIQQVVRGDSAAYFCASSPGGGYYEQYFGPGTRLTVT.

This clonotype was detected many times. This chain connects TRBV27 to TRBJ2-7, with TRBD1 matching 8 bases. Germline V gene sequence: CDR1 MNHEY, CDR2 SMNVEV (reference sequence). V was pared by 5 bases and J by 6 bases, with 18 bases of the junction left unmatched. The CDR3 loop spans 17 amino acids. The CDR3: CASSTDRVGRFPIEQYF. CDR3 bases: TGTGCCAGCAGTACGGACAGGGTTGGGCGGTTCCCCATCGAGCAGTACTTC.

This clonotype occurred many times. The J gene is TRBJ2-1, the V gene TRBV11-2, with TRBD1 matching 7 bases. The junction had 18 bases not matched to a gene; V was cut back by 7 bases and J by 3 bases. The CDR3 has 18 residues. Germline V gene lookup returns CDR1 SGHAT and CDR2 FQNNGV. CDR3 protein: CASTKTPRPGQIYNEQFF. CDR3 coding DNA: TGTGCCAGCACAAAAACCCCACGTCCGGGACAGATCTACAATGAGCAGTTCTTC.

The chain recombines TRBV20-1 with TRBJ1-4; possibly TRBD1 for D (5 bases). Germline lookup yields CDR1 DFQATT and CDR2 SNEGSKA (reference sequence). Between the trimmed V and J ends, which lost 4 bases and 8 bases, there was a span of 17 bases. This CDR3 has 14 residues. The CDR3 reads CSATNGQGAEKLFF. The CDR3 DNA reads as TGCAGTGCTACAAATGGGCAGGGTGCGGAAAAACTGTTTTTT.

The rearrangement links TRBV7-2 to TRBJ2-2, with no clear D. V was trimmed by 0 bases and J by 7 bases, leaving 6 bases between them. Germline V gene data show CDR1 as SGHTA and CDR2 as FQGNSA. The CDR3 length is 13 residues. CDR3 coding DNA: TGTGCCAGCAGCTTAGCGAGGAACGGGGAGCTGTTTTTT. Translated, it gives CASSLARNGELFF.

The DNA of the CDR3 is TGTGCCAGCAGCCCCCCCAGACAGAATTCTGAAGCTTTCTTT. Translated: CASSPPRQNSEAFF. This chain uses TRBV5-4 with TRBJ1-1, with D possibly being TRBD1 (5 bases). This CDR3 has 14 amino acids. The V gene's germline CDR1 is SGHNT and CDR2 YYREEE (reference sequence). Trimming shortened V by 4 bases and J by 6 bases, and 16 bases separated the two germline ends.

Of note for this clonotype: A much larger clone lies a single base off, so this may be a read error. The rearrangement uses TRBV6-2 or TRBV6-3 and TRBJ2-5, with D unresolved. The CDR3 consists of 16 residues. Trimming took off 6 bases at V and 0 bases at J, with 17 bases between the two ends. CDR1 is MNHEY, CDR2 SVGEGT, per germline. The CDR3 loop is CASSLNSHQHQETQYF. CDR3 DNA: TGTGCCAGCAGCCTAAACAGCCACCAGCACCAAGAGACCCAGTACTTC.

The chain carries TRBV2 and TRBJ2-7; TRBD2 aligns across 10 bases. Germline V lookup: CDR1 SNHLY, CDR2 FYNNEI. The trim removed 6 bases at V and 7 bases at J, leaving 21 bases unmatched. There are 18 residues in the CDR3. The CDR3 sequence: CASSLLRIKRGGYNEQYF. The CDR3 DNA follows: TGTGCCAGCAGCCTACTTAGGATTAAGCGGGGGGGCTACAATGAGCAGTACTTC.

This clonotype has at least ten counts. The V and J genes are TRBV7-2 and TRBJ2-1; 7 bases are a match to TRBD2. The CDR3 is 16 residues long. Unmatched junction bases numbered 7, after V lost 0 bases and J lost 5 bases. CDR1 is SGHTA, CDR2 FQGNSA, per germline. CDR3 loop: CASSLAHGGSNNEQFF. The CDR3 region has the DNA TGTGCCAGCAGCTTAGCGCACGGGGGGTCGAACAATGAGCAGTTCTTC.

This clonotype was seen at least ten times. V gene TRBV21-1 combines with J gene TRBJ2-5; the table's D call TRBD1 went unverified against the DNA. TRBV21-1 is a pseudogene locus. The CDR3 contains 12 residues. CDR3 region: CASIEGEETQYF. CDR3 DNA: TGTGCCAGCATCGAGGGGGAAGAGACCCAGTACTTC.

The chain is built from TRBV4-1 and TRBJ1-1; weak D call: TRBD1 (6 bases). The CDR3 consists of 14 residues. Between the trimmed V and J ends, which lost 0 bases and 6 bases, there was a span of 11 bases. Germline assignment: CDR1 MGHRA and CDR2 YSYEKL. CDR3 DNA: TGCGCCAGCAGCCAAGATGCAGGGGTCCCTGAAGCTTTCTTT. It is translated as CASSQDAGVPEAFF.

The chain is built from TRBV7-2 and TRBJ2-1, with D perhaps being TRBD1 or TRBD2 (5 bases each). V lost 5 bases, J lost 6 bases, and 8 bases lay in between. The CDR3 loop spans 12 amino acids. CDR1 is SGHTA and CDR2 is FQGNSA in the germline V gene. Written as DNA, the CDR3 is TGTGCCAGCAGCGAGGGGAGCAATGAGCAGTTCTTC. Translating gives CASSEGSNEQFF.

This clonotype has a count of ten or more. The chain employs TRBV29-1 and TRBJ1-2; TRBD1 is a possible D gene (5 bases). Germline CDR1 is SQVTM and CDR2 is ANQGSEA. Trimming removed 4 bases at V and 3 bases at J, with 9 bases between. The CDR3 is 12 amino acids. For the CDR3, the DNA is TGCAGCGTTGCGGGGGGGGACTATGGCTACACCTTC. It codes for CSVAGGDYGYTF.

This rearrangement joins TRBV29-1 to TRBJ2-1; D might be TRBD1 or TRBD2, each matching 5 bases. This CDR3 is built from 14 residues. The germline V gene has CDR1 SQVTM and CDR2 ANQGSEA. V shed 3 bases and J shed 0 bases, with 9 bases lying between them. CDR3 coding DNA: TGCAGCGTTGAGGGGGTTAGCTCCTACAATGAGCAGTTCTTC. It codes for CSVEGVSSYNEQFF.

This clonotype was found once. A much more abundant neighbour one base away suggests this may be a read error. The rearrangement uses TRBV30 and TRBJ2-5; no clear D gene. The ends were cut back, 0 bases at V and 4 bases at J, with 6 bases in the middle. Per the germline V gene, CDR1 is GTSNPN and CDR2 is SVGIG (reference sequence). This CDR3 contains 12 residues. This chain's CDR3 is CAWSVFRETQYF. The CDR3, as DNA: TGTGCCTGGAGTGTATTCCGAGAGACCCAGTACTTC.

With regard to this clonotype: A much larger clonotype is one base distant, so this may be a read error. This chain joins TRBV30 and TRBJ2-5; no reliable D call. The CDR3 totals 15 residues. Germline values: CDR1 GTSNPN, CDR2 SVGIG (reference sequence). The CDR3 bases are TGTGCCTGGACAAACTACAACAGCCTTCAAGAGACCCGGTACTTC. Translating gives CAWTNYNSLQETRYF.

In its sample, this clonotype was seen once. This chain joins TRBV4-1 and TRBJ2-1; possibly TRBD1 for D (6 bases). Looked up from germline, CDR1 is MGHRA and CDR2 is YSYEKL. The V gene lost 2 bases and the J gene lost 10 bases, with 12 bases spanning the gap. This CDR3 has 13 residues. Written as DNA, the CDR3 is TGCGCCAGCAGCCAAACAGGGCTAGAGGAGCAGTTCTTC. This codes for CASSQTGLEEQFF.

The J gene is TRBJ2-1, the V gene TRBV6-2 or TRBV6-3, with D unresolved. The CDR3 sequence is 12 residues long. V lost 4 bases, J lost 13 bases, and 14 bases lay in between. Germline CDR1 MNHEY, CDR2 SVGEGT. The CDR3 bases are TGTGCCAGCAGTTCCCCCGTTCCGGCCCAGTTCTTC. It specifies CASSSPVPAQFF.

This clonotype was detected many times. The rearrangement links TRBV3-1 to TRBJ1-6; TRBD1 matches at 7 bases. The V gene's germline CDR1 is LGHDT and CDR2 YNNKEL (reference sequence). V was clipped by 2 bases and J by 9 bases; unmatched bases: 7. This CDR3 has 15 amino acids. CDR3 sequence: CASSQPQGPSSPLHF. The CDR3, as DNA: TGTGCCAGCAGCCAACCACAGGGGCCAAGTTCACCCCTCCACTTT.

A note on this clonotype: With a much larger clone just one base away, this may be a read error. V usage is TRBV4-1 and J usage is TRBJ1-2; 7 bases line up with TRBD1. Germline lookup yields CDR1 MGHRA and CDR2 YSYEKL. The CDR3 runs to 14 residues. The CDR3 DNA is TGCGCCAGCAGCCAAGGACAGGGTGATCGTGGCCACACCTTC. Its protein product is CASSQGQGDRGHTF.

The rearrangement links TRBV20-1 to TRBJ2-3, with TRBD2 identical over 16 bases. This CDR3 region has 15 residues. V lost 5 bases to trimming and J lost 6 bases; unmatched junction nucleotides: 5. Per germline, CDR1 DFQATT and CDR2 SNEGSKA (reference sequence). CDR3 DNA: TGCAGTGCTTCGGGACTAGCGGGGGGGCGTGATACGCAGTATTTT. This translates into CSASGLAGGRDTQYF.

This clonotype was counted at least ten times. The genes are TRBV10-3 and TRBJ2-7; D remains unclear. CDR3 length: 11 residues. V was clipped by 0 bases and J by 6 bases, with 3 bases between them. Looked up from germline, CDR1 is ENHRY and CDR2 is SYGVKD. As DNA, the CDR3 is TGTGCCATCAGTGAGTCGCTCGAGCAGTACTTC. Amino acids: CAISESLEQYF.

The table lists this clonotype with many counts. The rearrangement joins TRBV12-3 or TRBV12-4 to TRBJ2-3, with TRBD2 matching 9 bases. The CDR3 covers 16 residues. The junction had 4 bases not matched to a gene; V was cut back by 2 bases and J by 1 base. CDR3 sequence reads: CASSLSGGPRTDTQYF. The CDR3 DNA reads as TGTGCCAGCAGTTTAAGCGGGGGGCCCCGCACAGATACGCAGTATTTT.

This clonotype was recorded many times. The V and J genes are TRBV7-2 and TRBJ2-7; 8 positions agree with TRBD1. CDR1 is SGHTA and CDR2 is FQGNSA in the germline V gene. The CDR3 runs to 14 residues. With 0 bases clipped from V and 7 bases from J, the junction kept 5 bases outside the gene matches. CDR3 sequence reads: CASSLAQGAREQYF. The CDR3 coding sequence is TGTGCCAGCAGCTTAGCTCAGGGGGCGCGTGAGCAGTACTTC.

Remarks on this clonotype: A much larger clone sits a single nucleotide away, making a read error possible. The rearrangement links TRBV12-3 or TRBV12-4 to TRBJ2-3; tentative D call: TRBD1 (6 bases). The CDR3 is made up of 14 amino acids. The CDR3, as DNA: TGTGCCAGCAGTTTCGTACAGGGTCGAGATGCGCAGTATTTT. This sequence encodes CASSFVQGRDAQYF.

The rearrangement links TRBV5-1 to TRBJ2-5; D is perhaps TRBD1 (6 bases). The CDR3 totals 16 residues. Looked up from germline, CDR1 is SGHRS and CDR2 is YFSETQ. V lost 3 bases, J lost 4 bases, and 19 bases lay in between. The CDR3 bases are TGCGCCAGCAGCTCGATCACAGGGACGGGCGTAGAGACCCAGTACTTC. It translates to CASSSITGTGVETQYF. Combining the CDR3 with reference TRBV5-1 and TRBJ2-5 gives the whole variable domain KAGVTQTPRYLIKTRGQQVTLSCSPISGHRSVSWYQQTPGQGLQFLFEYFSETQRNKGNFPGRFSGRQFSNSRSEMNVSTLELGDSALYLCASSSITGTGVETQYFGPGTRLLVL.

This clonotype was counted many times. The chain links TRBV27 to TRBJ1-5; D is possibly TRBD1 (6 bases). This CDR3 spans 16 amino acids. Germline V gene lookup returns CDR1 MNHEY and CDR2 SMNVEV (reference sequence). V gave up 2 bases and J gave up 6 bases, with 17 bases separating them. The CDR3 loop reads CASSLLGGRRAQPQHF. The CDR3 nucleotides are TGTGCCAGCAGTTTACTGGGGGGCCGCCGGGCTCAGCCCCAGCATTTT.

This clonotype was counted only a few times. The gene calls are TRBV10-3 and TRBJ2-7, with TRBD1 matching over 7 bases. CDR1 and CDR2 (germline): ENHRY, SYGVKD. The CDR3 is 15 residues long. V trimming: 6 bases; J trimming: 6 bases; junction bases outside the gene matches: 14. CDR3 region: CAISLQGLGGGEQYF. The CDR3 DNA sequence: TGTGCCATCAGCCTACAGGGGTTAGGTGGGGGCGAGCAGTACTTC.